These 3 T cell receptor beta chains were sequenced from one sample in a study of PD-1 blockade in mismatch repair-deficient tumors. Data came from immunoSEQ multiplex PCR; TCRdb stores just in-frame clones and leaves some out. In the table there are some 120,000 clones, roughly nine tenths of which are singletons. The sample in question was peripheral blood, obtained 44 weeks after starting pembrolizumab. Source of these receptors: an adult with mismatch repair-deficient cancer.

J is TRBJ2-7 and V is TRBV5-6; 9 nucleotides line up with TRBD1. The germline gives CDR1 SGHDT, CDR2 YYEEEE. Trimming at V came to 2 bases and at J to 6 bases, leaving 6 bases not matched to a gene. The length of the CDR3 is 14 residues. CDR3 sequence (DNA): TGTGCCAGCAGCTTCCGGGACAGGGAGGCCGAGCAGTACTTC. Translated, it gives CASSFRDREAEQYF.

The gene calls are TRBV4-3 and TRBJ2-1; no clear D gene. V lost 5 bases, J lost 2 bases, and 13 bases lay in between. This CDR3 has 15 residues. The germline V gene has CDR1 LGHNA and CDR2 YSLEER. The CDR3 here is CASSSRLLTYNEQFF. The CDR3, as DNA: TGCGCCAGCAGCTCGCGTCTGCTAACCTACAATGAGCAGTTCTTC.

The V gene is TRBV10-3, the J gene TRBJ1-1; D gene unclear. The germline gives CDR1 ENHRY, CDR2 SYGVKD. This CDR3 is 14 amino acids long. The V end lost 4 bases, the J end lost 0 bases, and 9 bases lay between the germline ends. CDR3 in amino acids: CAISGSTLNTEAFF. CDR3 coding DNA: TGTGCCATCAGTGGGAGTACCCTGAACACTGAAGCTTTCTTT.